This T cell receptor beta chain is drawn from a study of regulatory T cells in long-lasting Graves disease. Whole-study results and caveats: Study of thyroid tissue was not done, with only peripheral blood studied.

The CDR3 is 15 residues long. Germline V gene sequence: CDR1 SGHTA, CDR2 FQGNSA. The ends were cut back, 8 bases at V and 0 bases at J, with 15 bases in the middle. Regarding time point: newly diagnosed GD, antithyroid drugs for less than 3 months. Making the TCR library involved RNA that had been extracted from PBMCs. iRepertoire HTBI primers and Arm-PCR of CDR3 regions built TCR beta libraries. TCRdb re-called the multiplex PCR reads with MiXCR, one entry per CDR3 protein. The sample gives under 800,000 distinct CDR3 sequences, roughly 15% of which show up once; 15% to 20% is in the top ten. This clonotype was picked up many times. Its antigen is undetermined. These data also formed part of another study, on T cells in Graves' hyperthyroidism and ophthalmopathy.

The rearrangement uses TRBV7-2 and TRBJ2-3; D gene uncertain. The starting material was peripheral blood mononuclear cells (PBMCs), obtained at new diagnosis, from a patient treated with antithyroid drugs. The sequence was collected from a woman aged 30 to 39 with Graves disease. CDR3 sequence: CASGDKASSTDTQYF. CDR3 bases: TGTGCCAGCGGCGACAAGGCTTCCAGCACAGATACGCAGTATTTT. Filled out from reference TRBV7-2 and TRBJ2-3, the complete variable domain reads GAGVSQSPSNKVTEKGKDVELRCDPISGHTALYWYRQSLGQGLEFLIYFQGNSAPDKSGLPSDRFSAERTGGSVSTLTIQRTQQEDSAVYLCASGDKASSTDTQYFGPGTRLTVL.